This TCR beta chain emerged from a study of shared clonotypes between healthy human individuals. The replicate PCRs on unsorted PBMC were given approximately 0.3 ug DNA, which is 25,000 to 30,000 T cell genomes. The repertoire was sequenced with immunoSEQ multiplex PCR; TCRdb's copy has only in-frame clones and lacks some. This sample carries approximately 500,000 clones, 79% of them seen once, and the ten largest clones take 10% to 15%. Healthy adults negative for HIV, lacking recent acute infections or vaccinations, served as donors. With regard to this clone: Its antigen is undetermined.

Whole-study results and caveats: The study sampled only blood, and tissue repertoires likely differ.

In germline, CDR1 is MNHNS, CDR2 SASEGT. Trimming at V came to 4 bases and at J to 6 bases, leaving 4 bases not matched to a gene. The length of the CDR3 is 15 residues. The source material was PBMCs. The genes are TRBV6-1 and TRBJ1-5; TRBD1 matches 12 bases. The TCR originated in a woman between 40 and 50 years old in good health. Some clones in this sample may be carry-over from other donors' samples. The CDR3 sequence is CASSVGQGAGQPQHF. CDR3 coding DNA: TGTGCCAGCAGTGTGGGACAGGGGGCGGGTCAGCCCCAGCATTTT.